This T cell receptor (beta chain) originates from a study of graft-versus-host responses after intestinal transplantation. Looking at the study overall: Induction using anti-thymocyte globulin, followed by tacrolimus and steroids for two to three years, was given to all recipients. Study-wide points: Recipient marrow showed GvH clones, some seen first in ileum or blood.

Sequenced by immunoSEQ multiplex PCR; TCRdb stores in-frame clones only, minus some. The repertoire holds tens of thousands of clones, with 75% to 90% as singletons. V was pared by 0 bases and J by 8 bases, with 22 bases between. CDR3 size: 17 residues. The germline CDR1 and CDR2 sequences are MGHRA and YSYEKL. About this clone itself: Its antigen is still unknown.

The authors processed graft tissue to release intraepithelial and lamina propria lymphocytes. This sequence joins TRBV4-1 and TRBJ2-5; maybe TRBD2 (5 bases). The sample in question was ileum tissue, obtained more than 350 days after transplant. This clonotype was sampled from a human patient who received an intestinal transplant, so some T cells may come from the graft donor. CDR3 nucleotides: TGCGCCAGCAGCCAAGACTCCGGCCGAACGGTCCGGGGAACCCAGTACTTC. This translates into CASSQDSGRTVRGTQYF.